The rows below give T cell receptor beta chains drawn from one sample of a study of CD8 T cells in ankylosing spondylitis. A single record per CDR3 protein comes from TCRdb applying MiXCR to the 5' RACE reads. The sample has fewer than 650,000 distinct CDR3 sequences, over 9.5% seen once. Input material: blood, either unsorted or a sorted T cell fraction (not recorded which). These receptor sequences come from a male donor with ankylosing spondylitis. Each CDR3 is given with its conserved first and last residue. A D gene is named only where the DNA matches it firmly. Size is stated for part of the rows, as once, few or many counts, or as a class when the clone is expanded.

j_call v_call clone_size d_call cdr3_nt cdr3_aa
TRBJ1-2 TRBV29-1 - - TGCAGCGTTGAAGATCCGGGATTGGGTGGCTACACCTTC CSVEDPGLGGYTF
TRBJ2-5 TRBV12-3/TRBV12-4 few - TGTGCCAGCATGTTAAAAGAGACCCAGTACTTC CASMLKETQYF
TRBJ2-1 TRBV5-1 few - TGCGCCAGCAGCTTGGGGCCGGGGTCGAATGAGCAGTTCTTC CASSLGPGSNEQFF
TRBJ2-5 TRBV6-2/TRBV6-3 few TRBD2 TGTGCCAGCAGTTACGAGCGGGGCCCGCAAGAGACCCAGTACTTC CASSYERGPQETQYF
TRBJ2-3 TRBV20-1 few - TGCAGTGCTAGAGGTGGGACACAAGGAACAGATACGCAGTATTTT CSARGGTQGTDTQYF
TRBJ2-1 TRBV11-3 - - TGTGCCAGCAGCTTAGCAGGGGTTGAGAGTGAGCAGTTCTTC CASSLAGVESEQFF
TRBJ1-6 TRBV12-3/TRBV12-4 few - TGTGCCAGCTGTGACAGGCCCGTTGGGGCCCTCCACTTT CASCDRPVGALHF
TRBJ2-3 TRBV24-1 once TRBD2 TGTGCCACCAGGGAGGCGGGAGGAGTAGATACGCAGTATTTT CATREAGGVDTQYF
TRBJ2-7 TRBV5-6 - - TGTGCCAGCAGTCTGGGAAGGGGGTTGGCCTACGAGCAGTACTTC CASSLGRGLAYEQYF
TRBJ2-5 TRBV2 - TRBD2 TGTGCCAACCCAGCCAGCGGGGGAGAGACCCAGTACTTC CANPASGGETQYF
TRBJ2-2 TRBV24-1 few - TGTGCCACCAGTGAACCAGGGTTTGGCACCGGGGAGCTGTTTTTT CATSEPGFGTGELFF
TRBJ1-3 TRBV10-3 few - TGTGCCATCAGTGAGCGAGGAGGGGCTGAAGGAAACACCATATATTTT CAISERGGAEGNTIYF
TRBJ1-1 TRBV6-1 - TRBD1 TGTGCCAGCAGTCGAGCCGGGACAGGGGAAAGAGGGACTGAAGCTTTCTTT CASSRAGTGERGTEAFF
TRBJ1-2 TRBV20-1 - - TGCAGCGGGGTGACTGACTATGGCTACACCTTC CSGVTDYGYTF
TRBJ2-1 TRBV7-2 - - TGTGCCAGCAGCCCCGGTCAACCAGCAGTCACCTACAATGAGCAGTTCTTC CASSPGQPAVTYNEQFF
TRBJ1-6 TRBV10-3 - - TGTGCCATCAGGGAGGCGACGGATAATTCACCCCTCCACTTT CAIREATDNSPLHF
TRBJ2-5 TRBV10-3 - TRBD2 TGTGCCATCAGTGAGTCTCCGGGGGGAGAGACCCAGTACTTC CAISESPGGETQYF
TRBJ2-1 TRBV14 many TRBD2 TGTGCCAGCAGCCAAGTAACTAGCGGATACAATGAGCAGTTCTTC CASSQVTSGYNEQFF
TRBJ1-4 TRBV3-1 few TRBD1 TGTGCCAGCAGCCGAGGGACAGGGGAAGAAAAACTGTTTTTT CASSRGTGEEKLFF
TRBJ2-1 TRBV9 - TRBD1 TGTGCCAGCAGTCTTGCGAGGACAGGGTGGAATGAGCAGTTCTTC CASSLARTGWNEQFF
TRBJ1-4 TRBV10-3 few - TGTGCCATTAGCCATCCAGACTATAATGAAAAACTGTTTTTT CAISHPDYNEKLFF
TRBJ1-4 TRBV3-1 few - TGTGCCAGCAGTAAGTGGACGGCAACTAATGAAAAACTGTTTTTT CASSKWTATNEKLFF
TRBJ1-5 TRBV30 - - TGTGCCTGGTCGCATTCGGTGGGCAATCAGCCCCAGCATTTT CAWSHSVGNQPQHF
TRBJ2-7 TRBV11-3 few - TGTGCCAGCAGCTTAAGAGGGTTGGACGAGCAGTACTTC CASSLRGLDEQYF
TRBJ1-1 TRBV20-1 few - TGCAGTGCCCCTCGCGCAGGGGCGAACACTGAAGCTTTCTTT CSAPRAGANTEAFF
TRBJ2-7 TRBV5-5 - TRBD1 TGTGCCAGCAGCGTGACAGGGCCCCCCTACGAGCAGTACTTC CASSVTGPPYEQYF
TRBJ2-7 TRBV20-1 few - TGCAGTGCTAGAGATCCGGCAGGGGGGGCCTACGAGCAGTACTTC CSARDPAGGAYEQYF
TRBJ1-1 TRBV5-1 - - TGCGCCAGCAGGCCGCGGGAGGACACTGAAGCTTTCTTT CASRPREDTEAFF
TRBJ2-5 TRBV25-1 few - TGTGCCAGCAGTGAGGGGGCGCGAGTTGCAGAGACCCAGTACTTC CASSEGARVAETQYF
TRBJ2-7 TRBV29-1 - - TGCAGCGTTGAACTACCGGGGCGCGAGCAGTACTTC CSVELPGREQYF
TRBJ2-2 TRBV28 many - TGTGCCAGCAGTTTACTAGCCGGGGAGCTGTTTTTT CASSLLAGELFF
TRBJ2-4 TRBV27 many - TGTGCCAGCAGTTTTTTGGGGGGGCCAAACATTCAGTACTTC CASSFLGGPNIQYF
TRBJ2-2 TRBV11-3 - - TGTGCCAGCAGCTTAACTCTCACCGGGGAGCTGTTTTTT CASSLTLTGELFF
TRBJ2-5 TRBV15 - - TGTGCCACCAGCAGAGGCCCCCCGGGGCGGGAGACCCAGTACTTC CATSRGPPGRETQYF
TRBJ1-2 TRBV11-3 few - TGTGCCAGCAGCCCCGGGACATACTATGGCTACACCTTC CASSPGTYYGYTF
TRBJ2-1 TRBV11-2 - TRBD2 TGTGCCAGCAGCTTAGGCGGGAGATACGGTGAGCAGTTCTTC CASSLGGRYGEQFF
TRBJ2-1 TRBV5-5 - TRBD2 TGTGCCAGCAGCTTGAAAACTAGCGGGAGTAGATCCTACAATGAGCAGTTCTTC CASSLKTSGSRSYNEQFF
TRBJ2-1 TRBV3-1 - - TGTGCCAGCAGCTCCATCGGGGAGCAGTTCTTC CASSSIGEQFF
TRBJ2-3 TRBV4-1 - TRBD2 TGCGCCAGCAGCCAATCTGGGTGGCCTAGCGGGAGGGCGGGCACAGATACGCAGTATTTT CASSQSGWPSGRAGTDTQYF
TRBJ2-1 TRBV7-2 - - TGTGCCAGCAGCTTCGGTCCGGGAGAGTACAATGAGCAGTTCTTC CASSFGPGEYNEQFF
TRBJ1-5 TRBV6-4 - - TGTGCCAGCAGTGATTTTTACAGGGATCAGCCCCAGCATTTT CASSDFYRDQPQHF
TRBJ2-3 TRBV12-3/TRBV12-4 - TRBD2 TGTGCCAGCAGGGGGGGGCTAGCGGGGACCACAGATACGCAGTATTTT CASRGGLAGTTDTQYF
TRBJ2-3 TRBV10-3 - - TGTGCCATCAGTGAAGACAGAAACACAGATACGCAGTATTTT CAISEDRNTDTQYF
TRBJ2-7 TRBV11-2 many - TGTGCCAGCAGCTGGAGTGTGAGACACTACGAGCAGTACTTC CASSWSVRHYEQYF
TRBJ2-3 TRBV24-1 few TRBD2 TGTGCCACCAGTGACCGGACTAGCGGCACAGATACGCAGTATTTT CATSDRTSGTDTQYF
TRBJ1-1 TRBV3-1 few - TGTGCCAGCAGCCAAGGGGGGGGATTCGAAGCTTTCTTT CASSQGGGFEAFF
TRBJ2-7 TRBV5-1 many TRBD2 TGCGCCAGCAGCCTCCTAGCGGGAGTGTCCTACGAGCAGTACTTC CASSLLAGVSYEQYF